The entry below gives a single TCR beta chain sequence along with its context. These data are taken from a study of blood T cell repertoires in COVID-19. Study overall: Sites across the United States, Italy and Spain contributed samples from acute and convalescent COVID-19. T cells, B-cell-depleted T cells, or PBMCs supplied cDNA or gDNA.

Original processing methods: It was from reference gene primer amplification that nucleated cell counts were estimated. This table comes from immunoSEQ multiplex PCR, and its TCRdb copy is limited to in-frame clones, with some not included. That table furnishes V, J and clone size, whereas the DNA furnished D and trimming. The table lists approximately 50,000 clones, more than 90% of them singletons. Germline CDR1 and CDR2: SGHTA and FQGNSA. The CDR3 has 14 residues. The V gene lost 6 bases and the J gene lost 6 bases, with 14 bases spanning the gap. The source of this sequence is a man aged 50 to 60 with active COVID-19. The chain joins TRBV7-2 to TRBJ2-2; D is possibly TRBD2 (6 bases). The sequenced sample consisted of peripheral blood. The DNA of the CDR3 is TGTGCCAGCAGTGACTACTCTAGCGCCGGGGAGCTGTTTTTT. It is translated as CASSDYSSAGELFF.